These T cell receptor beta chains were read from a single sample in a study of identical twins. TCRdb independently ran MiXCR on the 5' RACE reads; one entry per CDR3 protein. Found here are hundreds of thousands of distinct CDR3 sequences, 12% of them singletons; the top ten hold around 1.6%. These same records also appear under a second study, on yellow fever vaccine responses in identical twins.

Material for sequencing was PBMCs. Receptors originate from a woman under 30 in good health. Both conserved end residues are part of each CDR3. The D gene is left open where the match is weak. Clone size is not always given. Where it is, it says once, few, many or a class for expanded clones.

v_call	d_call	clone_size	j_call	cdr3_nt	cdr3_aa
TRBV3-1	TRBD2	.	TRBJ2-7	TGTGCCAGCAGCCGAAGCGGGAGGAGTTACGAGCAGTACTTC	CASSRSGRSYEQYF
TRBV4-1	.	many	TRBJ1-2	TGCGCCAGCAGCCAAGAGGAGACCTATGGCTACACCTTC	CASSQEETYGYTF
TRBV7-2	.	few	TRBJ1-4	TGTGCCAGCAGCACCTCGGGGGGCGTCGTTGGGGGAAAACTGTTTTTT	CASSTSGGVVGGKLFF
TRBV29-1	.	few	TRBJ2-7	TGCAGCGTTGAACTCGCAGCCTCCTACGAGCAGTACTTC	CSVELAASYEQYF
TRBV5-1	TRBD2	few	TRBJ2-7	TGCGCCAGCAGCTTGGGGTCGACTAGCGGGAGTTTACACGAGCAGTACTTC	CASSLGSTSGSLHEQYF
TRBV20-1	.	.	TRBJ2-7	TGCAGTGCTAGTGGCGGGATCATCTACGAGCAGTACTTC	CSASGGIIYEQYF
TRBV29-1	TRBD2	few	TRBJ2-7	TGCAGCGTTGATATAGCGGGTGGGGGCTACGAGCAGTACTTC	CSVDIAGGGYEQYF
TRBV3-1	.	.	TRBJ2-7	TGTGCCAGCAGCCCTAGACAGAGCCAAATCTACGAGCAGTACTTC	CASSPRQSQIYEQYF
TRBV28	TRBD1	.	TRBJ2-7	TGTGCCAGCAGTTCCCGGGACAGAAGATTCTACGAGCAGTACTTC	CASSSRDRRFYEQYF
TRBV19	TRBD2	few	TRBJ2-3	TGTGCCAGTAGTACCGGGACTAGCGGGCACACAGATACGCAGTATTTT	CASSTGTSGHTDTQYF
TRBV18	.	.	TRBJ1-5	TGTGCCAGCTCACCGGGCCGGAGTCTCAATCAGCCCCAGCATTTT	CASSPGRSLNQPQHF
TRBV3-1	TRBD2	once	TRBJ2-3	TGTGCCAGCAGCCACTTGACTAGCGGGCTTACAGATACGCAGTATTTT	CASSHLTSGLTDTQYF
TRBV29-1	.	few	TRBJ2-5	TGCAGCGTTGTAGGCGGCCAAGAGACCCAGTACTTC	CSVVGGQETQYF
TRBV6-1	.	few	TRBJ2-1	TGTGCCAGTGGTTTAGGGGGGAGCTCCTACAATGAGCAGTTCTTC	CASGLGGSSYNEQFF
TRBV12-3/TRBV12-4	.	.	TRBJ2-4	TGTGCCAGCAGGCCAGGGGAATTGGGTTTAAACATTCAGTACTTC	CASRPGELGLNIQYF
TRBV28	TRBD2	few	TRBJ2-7	TGTGCCAGCAGTTTATCCGCTAGCGGGAGGTTTTACGAGCAGTACTTC	CASSLSASGRFYEQYF
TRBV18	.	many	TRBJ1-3	TGTGCCACGATTCTGGGTGCCGGAGATGGAAACACCATATATTTT	CATILGAGDGNTIYF
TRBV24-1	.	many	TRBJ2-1	TGTGCCTCGGGACTTAGAGGCGATGAGCAGTTCTTC	CASGLRGDEQFF
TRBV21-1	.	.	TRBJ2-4	TGTGCCAGCAGCAAAGGGGGGGGCGGAGGTTTAGCCAAAAACATTCAGTACTTC	CASSKGGGGGLAKNIQYF
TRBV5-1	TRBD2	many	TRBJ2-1	TGTGCCAGCAGCTTGGGGCTAGCGGCTTACAATGAGCAGTTCTTC	CASSLGLAAYNEQFF
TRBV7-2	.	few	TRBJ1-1	TGTGCCAGCAGCTCCGCCGCCAGGGGTATAGCTTTCTTT	CASSSAARGIAFF
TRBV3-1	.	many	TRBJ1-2	TGTGCCAGCACTCTTCAGGGTGATCGCTATGGCTACACCTTC	CASTLQGDRYGYTF
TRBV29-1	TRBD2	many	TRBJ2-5	TGCAGCGTTGTTGGACTAGCGGGAGTTTCGGAGACCCAGTACTTC	CSVVGLAGVSETQYF
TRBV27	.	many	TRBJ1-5	TGTGCCAGCAGTTTATCGATAATGGGCAATCAGCCCCAGCATTTT	CASSLSIMGNQPQHF
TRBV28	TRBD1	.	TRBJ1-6	TGTGCCAGCAGCCTCCTTACAGGGGTGTCACCCCTCCACTTT	CASSLLTGVSPLHF
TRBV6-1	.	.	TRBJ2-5	TGTGCCAGCAATCTACAGGGTCTTCCAGAGACCCAGTACTTC	CASNLQGLPETQYF
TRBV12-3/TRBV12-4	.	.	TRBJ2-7	TGTGCCAGCAGGTCAGACTTTGACTACGAGCAGTACTTC	CASRSDFDYEQYF
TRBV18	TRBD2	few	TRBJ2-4	TGTGCCAGCTCACCACCTTTTGCGGGGGAAGATGAAAACATTCAGTACTTC	CASSPPFAGEDENIQYF
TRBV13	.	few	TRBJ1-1	TGTGCCAGCAGCTTATACGGCGTTGGGCCGGGGACTGAAGCTTTCTTT	CASSLYGVGPGTEAFF
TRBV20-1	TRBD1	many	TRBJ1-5	TGCAGTGCTAGAGACAGGGGGCTGAGCAATCAGCCCCAGCATTTT	CSARDRGLSNQPQHF
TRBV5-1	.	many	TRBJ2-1	TGCGCCAGCAGCTTGGGGGGCAACTCCTACAATGAGCAGTTCTTC	CASSLGGNSYNEQFF
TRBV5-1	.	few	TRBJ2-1	TGCGCCAGCAGCTTGTTGGGGCTGGGTGGCTCCTACAATGAGCAGTTCTTC	CASSLLGLGGSYNEQFF
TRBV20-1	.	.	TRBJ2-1	TGCAGTGCTAGACTTCAAACCGGGACATACTACAATGAGCAGTTCTTC	CSARLQTGTYYNEQFF
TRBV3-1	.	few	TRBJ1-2	TGTGCCAGCAGTCAAGAGGCCACAAGATCGTATGGCTACACCTTC	CASSQEATRSYGYTF
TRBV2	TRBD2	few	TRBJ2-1	TGTGCCAGCAGAACCGAGGCGGGGGTACTCAATGAGCAGTTCTTC	CASRTEAGVLNEQFF
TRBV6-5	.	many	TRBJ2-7	TGTGCCAGCAGTTACTCGGTGACAGACTTCTACGAGCAGTACTTC	CASSYSVTDFYEQYF
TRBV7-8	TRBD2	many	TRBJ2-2	TGTGCCAGCAGCTTAGAACTAGCGGGGGGGCGGCCCGGGGAGCTGTTTTTT	CASSLELAGGRPGELFF
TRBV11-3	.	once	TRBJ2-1	TGTGCCAGCAGCTTATGGTCGGAGAGACTGTTCTTC	CASSLWSERLFF
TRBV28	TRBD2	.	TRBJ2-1	TGTGCCAGCAGTAAGGGACTAGCGGGATTTTGGAATGAGCAGTTCTTC	CASSKGLAGFWNEQFF
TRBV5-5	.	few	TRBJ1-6	TGTGCCAGCAGCTTGGTTGGGGGGGCTGGATATAATTCACCCCTCCACTTT	CASSLVGGAGYNSPLHF
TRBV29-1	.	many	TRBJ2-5	TGCAGCGTTGAAGGGTACCAAGAGACCCAGTACTTC	CSVEGYQETQYF
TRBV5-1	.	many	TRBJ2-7	TGCGCCAGCAGCGACCGGTCATACGAGCAGTACTTC	CASSDRSYEQYF
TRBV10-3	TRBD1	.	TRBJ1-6	TGTGCCACCAGGACAGGGGACTCACCCCTCCACTTT	CATRTGDSPLHF
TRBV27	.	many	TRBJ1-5	TGTGCCAGCAGTTTATCGATTTACCAGCCCCAGCATTTT	CASSLSIYQPQHF
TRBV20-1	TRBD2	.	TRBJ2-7	TGCAGTGCTCCGGTAGCGGGAGCATTGTACGAGCAGTACTTC	CSAPVAGALYEQYF
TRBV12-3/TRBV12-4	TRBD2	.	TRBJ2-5	TGTGCCAGCAGTTTGGTGACTAGCGAGACCCAGTACTTC	CASSLVTSETQYF
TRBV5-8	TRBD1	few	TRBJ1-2	TGTGCCAGCAGCACGACAGGGGTTGGCTATGGCTACACCTTC	CASSTTGVGYGYTF